The entry below describes one T cell receptor (beta chain). Which antigen it targets is not known. The record has no base qualities; no much larger clone is one base away. The data originate from a study of T cells after somatic rescue of genetic block (dated by TCRdb to 2020 to 2022). Regarding the complete study: What the study looked at was long-term robustness, specifically in a T-cell system that came about through somatic rescue of a genetic block in T-cell development.

Preparation of the library involved the immunoSEQ multiplex PCR assay. TCRdb retrieved this table from immuneACCESS and kept in-frame rearrangements only. Not all clones are present; in checked studies, unresolved V genes account for under half, and no reason is known for the remainder. The sample has roughly 15,000 clones on record, approximately 70% of them singletons. The top ten constitute less than 25% of the sample. Based on the germline V gene (reference sequence), the CDR1 and CDR2 sequences are MNHEY and SMNVEV. Measured from the cysteine to the phenylalanine, the CDR3 is 16 residues long. Just CDR3 DNA is preserved here, 48 bases in frame from base 1. Trimming costs V 3 bases and J 3 bases, and their ends lie 12 bases apart.

The source is a boy younger than 18. The chain couples TRBV27 to TRBJ1-6; the D gene identity is not certain. Specimen: peripheral blood mononuclear cells (PBMCs). Here is the DNA: TGTGCCAGCAGTTTTAGACGTGGGCTCTATAATTCACCCCTCCACTTT. It translates as CASSFRRGLYNSPLHF.